This T cell receptor (beta chain) stems from a study of CD8 T cells in ankylosing spondylitis. Study-level points and caveats: Clones linked to disease were reported to show significant enrichment in matched ankylosing spondylitis synovial fluid. A TCR beta motif made of under 10 highly homologous variants seemed typical of ankylosing spondylitis blood.

There are many counts of this clonotype. Its target is unknown. CDR1 is SGHTA and CDR2 is FQGNSA in the germline V gene. This CDR3 spans 14 amino acids. V lost 1 base, J lost 2 bases, and 5 bases lay in between. TCRdb independently ran MiXCR on the 5' RACE reads; one entry per CDR3 protein. The sample contains tens of thousands of distinct CDR3 sequences, 6.2% of which appear only once. The sequenced sample consisted of synovial fluid, either unsorted or a sorted T cell fraction (not recorded which). The clonotype originates from a male donor with ankylosing spondylitis. The chain employs TRBV7-2 and TRBJ2-2; D gene uncertain. The CDR3 loop reads CASSLEINTGELFF. For the CDR3, the DNA is TGTGCCAGCAGCTTAGAGATAAACACCGGGGAGCTGTTTTTT.